This TCR beta chain was observed in a study of response to subunit inactivated influenza vaccine. This CDR3 is built from 16 residues. V trimming: 5 bases; J trimming: 3 bases; junction bases outside the gene matches: 10. TCRdb processed the RT-PCR reads anew with MiXCR; each CDR3 protein has one entry. Of about 620,000 distinct CDR3 sequences listed, around 11% are singletons. In addition, the sample was reused for a study of T cells expressing NK-cell markers. That source adds: What made the TCR beta cDNA was 5'RACE template switching with UMIs. One of the eight sequenced donors was seronegative, whereas the other seven were HCMV-seropositive. Sorting was limited to alpha-beta TCR-expressing T cells with an anti-gamma-delta TCR antibody in several experiments. NKG2C+ dominant clonotypes from 6 or 7 donors made up about 1.0-7.5% of CD8+ T cells.

The source is a man between 45 and 60 years old who received an inactivated influenza vaccine. Sequencing used PBMCs from blood, obtained on the day of vaccination. V gene TRBV12-3 or TRBV12-4 combines with J gene TRBJ2-4, with 7 bases aligning to TRBD1. The DNA for the CDR3 is TGTGCCAGCAGTGTTACAGGGGCCTCTGACAAAAACATTCAGTACTTC. This codes for CASSVTGASDKNIQYF.